These T cell receptor beta chains were read from a single sample in a study of blood T cell repertoires in COVID-19. This table comes from immunoSEQ multiplex PCR, and its TCRdb copy is limited to in-frame clones, with some not included. The sample consists of about 120,000 clones, 85% of them appearing once. Sequencing input: peripheral blood. The source of these receptors is a man aged 55-75 years with acute or convalescent COVID-19. Both conserved end residues are part of each CDR3. The order of the fields is clone size, V gene, CDR3 length, D gene, J gene, CDR3 protein, CDR3 DNA. A D gene is named only where the DNA matches it firmly. Clone size appears in some rows only: once, few, many, or a class for an expanded clone.

abundance: -; v_gene: TRBV6-5; len: 15; d_gene: -; j_gene: TRBJ1-1; CDR3aa: CASSYGWTANTEAFF; CDR3nt: TGTGCCAGCAGTTACGGATGGACAGCGAACACTGAAGCTTTCTTT
abundance: -; v_gene: TRBV10-3; len: 13; d_gene: TRBD1; j_gene: TRBJ1-4; CDR3aa: CAISVQGGEKLFF; CDR3nt: TGTGCCATCAGTGTTCAGGGGGGAGAAAAACTGTTTTTT
abundance: few; v_gene: TRBV4-1; len: 16; d_gene: -; j_gene: TRBJ1-3; CDR3aa: CASSMAADSSGNTIYF; CDR3nt: TGCGCCAGCAGCATGGCCGCGGACAGCTCTGGAAACACCATATATTTT
abundance: -; v_gene: TRBV25-1; len: 11; d_gene: -; j_gene: TRBJ2-1; CDR3aa: CASSRNNEQFF; CDR3nt: TGTGCCAGCAGCAGAAACAATGAGCAGTTCTTC
abundance: -; v_gene: TRBV29-1; len: 14; d_gene: TRBD2; j_gene: TRBJ2-7; CDR3aa: CSVEGSGREYEQYF; CDR3nt: TGCAGCGTTGAAGGTAGCGGGAGAGAGTACGAGCAGTACTTC
abundance: -; v_gene: TRBV11-2; len: 15; d_gene: -; j_gene: TRBJ1-1; CDR3aa: CASSITGGGNTEAFF; CDR3nt: TGTGCCAGCAGTATTACTGGGGGGGGGAACACTGAAGCTTTCTTT
abundance: -; v_gene: TRBV7-9; len: 14; d_gene: -; j_gene: TRBJ1-1; CDR3aa: CASSHPQWSTEAFF; CDR3nt: TGTGCCAGCAGCCACCCTCAGTGGAGCACTGAAGCTTTCTTT
abundance: -; v_gene: TRBV21-1; len: 15; d_gene: -; j_gene: TRBJ2-5; CDR3aa: CASSTQGAQRETQYF; CDR3nt: TGTGCCAGCAGCACACAGGGCGCCCAGCGAGAGACCCAGTACTTC
abundance: -; v_gene: TRBV19; len: 15; d_gene: TRBD1; j_gene: TRBJ2-2; CDR3aa: CASLDRGLGTGELFF; CDR3nt: TGTGCCAGCCTTGACAGGGGGCTTGGAACCGGGGAGCTGTTTTTT
abundance: -; v_gene: TRBV7-9; len: 15; d_gene: TRBD1; j_gene: TRBJ2-7; CDR3aa: CASSSQGTGDYEQYF; CDR3nt: TGTGCCAGCAGCTCCCAAGGGACAGGGGACTACGAGCAGTACTTC
abundance: -; v_gene: TRBV19; len: 15; d_gene: -; j_gene: TRBJ1-1; CDR3aa: CASSTAGAGNTEAFF; CDR3nt: TGTGCCAGTAGTACGGCAGGGGCTGGGAACACTGAAGCTTTCTTT
abundance: -; v_gene: TRBV27; len: 14; d_gene: TRBD1; j_gene: TRBJ2-7; CDR3aa: CASSSTGPAYEQYF; CDR3nt: TGTGCCAGCAGTTCGACAGGGCCGGCCTACGAGCAGTACTTC
abundance: -; v_gene: TRBV21-1; len: 17; d_gene: -; j_gene: TRBJ1-1; CDR3aa: CASSKASPTTMNTEAFF; CDR3nt: TGTGCCAGCAGCAAAGCGAGTCCGACAACCATGAACACTGAAGCTTTCTTT
abundance: -; v_gene: TRBV3-1/TRBV3-2; len: 14; d_gene: TRBD1; j_gene: TRBJ1-2; CDR3aa: CASSHDDRAYGYTF; CDR3nt: TGTGCCAGCAGCCACGATGACAGGGCCTATGGCTACACCTTC
abundance: -; v_gene: TRBV3-1/TRBV3-2; len: 17; d_gene: -; j_gene: TRBJ2-3; CDR3aa: CASSQPVDRCSTDTQYF; CDR3nt: TGTGCCAGCAGCCAACCAGTGGACAGATGTAGCACAGATACGCAGTATTTT
abundance: once; v_gene: TRBV4-3; len: 16; d_gene: -; j_gene: TRBJ2-1; CDR3aa: CASSQDNGVSYNEQFF; CDR3nt: TGCGCCAGCAGCCAAGATAACGGGGTTTCCTACAATGAGCAGTTCTTC
abundance: -; v_gene: TRBV30; len: 13; d_gene: TRBD1; j_gene: TRBJ1-2; CDR3aa: CAWSLGQPVGYTF; CDR3nt: TGTGCCTGGAGTCTGGGACAGCCCGTAGGCTACACCTTC
abundance: -; v_gene: TRBV6-6; len: 17; d_gene: TRBD2; j_gene: TRBJ2-7; CDR3aa: CASSLPSGREGLNEQYF; CDR3nt: TGTGCCAGCAGTCTTCCATCGGGGCGGGAGGGCCTCAACGAGCAGTACTTC